This entry is about one T cell receptor beta chain. Its ends do not fully match the called genes, so a read error is possible. This table comes from immunoSEQ multiplex PCR, and its TCRdb copy is limited to in-frame clones, with some not included. Found here are roughly 450,000 clones, 79% of them singletons; the top ten hold 13%. The sample originates from a study of shared clonotypes between healthy human individuals. The CDR3 is made up of 18 amino acids. From germline, CDR1 is LNHNV and CDR2 YYDKDF (reference sequence). The sequence came from a woman aged 40 to 50 in good health. Some clones in this sample may be carry-over from other donors' samples. This chain uses TRBV15 with TRBJ2-1; no firm D call. Sample: PBMCs. The CDR3 region has the DNA TGTGCCACAAGCAGATTACCATTAGCCATGAGCTCCTACAATGAGCAGTTCTTC. It translates to CATSRLPLAMSSYNEQFF.